This T cell receptor (beta chain) was identified during a study of blood T cell repertoires in COVID-19. At the level of the study: T cells, B-cell-depleted T cells, or PBMCs supplied cDNA or gDNA.

Sequencing was performed with immunoSEQ multiplex PCR; in TCRdb, only in-frame clones are kept and a portion is missing. This table holds 37,000 or so clones, around nine tenths found once. Input material: peripheral blood. The receptor was derived from a man between 65 and 79 years old with acute or convalescent COVID-19.

The CDR3 nucleotides are TGTGCCAGCTCTCAATCCAGGGGGGCGGATGAAAAACTGTTTTTT. This encodes CASSQSRGADEKLFF. This sequence joins TRBV18 and TRBJ1-4; TRBD1 matches at 7 bases. Germline CDR1 KGHSH, CDR2 LQKENI. V lost 6 bases, J lost 6 bases, and 10 bases stayed unmatched. The CDR3 length is 15 residues.